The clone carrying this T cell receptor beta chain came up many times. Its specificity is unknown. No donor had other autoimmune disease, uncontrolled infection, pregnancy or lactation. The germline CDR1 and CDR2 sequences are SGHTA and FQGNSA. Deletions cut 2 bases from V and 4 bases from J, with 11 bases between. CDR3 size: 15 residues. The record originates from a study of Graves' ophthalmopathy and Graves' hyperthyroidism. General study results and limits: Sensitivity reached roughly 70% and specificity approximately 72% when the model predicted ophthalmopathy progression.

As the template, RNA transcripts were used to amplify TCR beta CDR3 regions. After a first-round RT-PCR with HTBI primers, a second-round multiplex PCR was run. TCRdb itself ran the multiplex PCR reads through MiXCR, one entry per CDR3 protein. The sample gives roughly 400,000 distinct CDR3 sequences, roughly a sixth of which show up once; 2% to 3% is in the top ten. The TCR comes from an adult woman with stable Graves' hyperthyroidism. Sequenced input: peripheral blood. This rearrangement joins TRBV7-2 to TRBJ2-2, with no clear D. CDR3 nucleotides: TGTGCCAGCAGCTTAAGGGCCCTAGGCACCGGGGAGCTGTTTTTT. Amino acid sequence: CASSLRALGTGELFF.